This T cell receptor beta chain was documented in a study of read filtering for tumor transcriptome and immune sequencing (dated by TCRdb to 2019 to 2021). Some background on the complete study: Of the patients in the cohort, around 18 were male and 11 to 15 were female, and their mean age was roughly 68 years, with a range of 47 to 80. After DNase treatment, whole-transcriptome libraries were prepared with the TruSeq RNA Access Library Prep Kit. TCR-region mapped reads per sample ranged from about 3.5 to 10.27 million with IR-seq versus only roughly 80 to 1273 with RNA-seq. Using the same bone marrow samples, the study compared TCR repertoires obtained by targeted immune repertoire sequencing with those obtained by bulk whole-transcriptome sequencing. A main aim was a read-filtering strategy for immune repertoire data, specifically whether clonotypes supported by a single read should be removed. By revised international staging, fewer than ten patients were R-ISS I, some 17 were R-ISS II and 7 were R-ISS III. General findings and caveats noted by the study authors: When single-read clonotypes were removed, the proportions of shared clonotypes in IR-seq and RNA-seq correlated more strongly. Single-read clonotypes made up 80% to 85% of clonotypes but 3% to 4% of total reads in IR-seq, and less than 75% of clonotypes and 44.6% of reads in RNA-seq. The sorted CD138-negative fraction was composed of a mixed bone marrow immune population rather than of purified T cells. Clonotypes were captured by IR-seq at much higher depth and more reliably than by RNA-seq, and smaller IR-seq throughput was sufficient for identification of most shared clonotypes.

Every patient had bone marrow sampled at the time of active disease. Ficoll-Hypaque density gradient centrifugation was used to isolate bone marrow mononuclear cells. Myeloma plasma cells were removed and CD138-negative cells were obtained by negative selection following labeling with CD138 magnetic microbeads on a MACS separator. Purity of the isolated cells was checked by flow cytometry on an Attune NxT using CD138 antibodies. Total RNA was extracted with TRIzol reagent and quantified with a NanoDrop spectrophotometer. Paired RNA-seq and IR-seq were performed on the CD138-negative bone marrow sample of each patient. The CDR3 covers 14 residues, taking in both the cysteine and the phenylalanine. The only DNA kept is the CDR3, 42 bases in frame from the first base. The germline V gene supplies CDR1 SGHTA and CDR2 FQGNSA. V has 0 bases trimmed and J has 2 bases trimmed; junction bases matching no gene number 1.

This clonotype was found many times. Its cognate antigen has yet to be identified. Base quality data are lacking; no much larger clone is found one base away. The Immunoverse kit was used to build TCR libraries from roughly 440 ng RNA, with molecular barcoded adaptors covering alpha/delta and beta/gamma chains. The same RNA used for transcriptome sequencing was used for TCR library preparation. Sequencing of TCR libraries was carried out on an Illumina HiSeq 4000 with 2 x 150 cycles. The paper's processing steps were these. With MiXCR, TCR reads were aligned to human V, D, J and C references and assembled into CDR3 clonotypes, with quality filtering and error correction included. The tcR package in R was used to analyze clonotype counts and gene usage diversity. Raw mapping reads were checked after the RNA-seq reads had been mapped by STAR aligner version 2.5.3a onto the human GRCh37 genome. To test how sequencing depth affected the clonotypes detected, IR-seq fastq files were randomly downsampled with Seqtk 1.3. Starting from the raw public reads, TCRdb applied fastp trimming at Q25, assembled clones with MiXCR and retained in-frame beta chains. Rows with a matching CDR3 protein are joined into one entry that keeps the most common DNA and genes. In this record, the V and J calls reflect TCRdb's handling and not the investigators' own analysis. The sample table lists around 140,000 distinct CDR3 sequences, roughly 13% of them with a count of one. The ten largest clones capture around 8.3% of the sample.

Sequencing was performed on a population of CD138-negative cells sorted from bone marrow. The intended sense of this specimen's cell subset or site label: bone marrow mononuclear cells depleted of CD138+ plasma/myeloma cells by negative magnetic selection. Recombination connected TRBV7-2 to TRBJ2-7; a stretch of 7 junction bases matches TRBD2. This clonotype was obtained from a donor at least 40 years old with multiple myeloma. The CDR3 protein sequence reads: CASSLAAGAYEQYF. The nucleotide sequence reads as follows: TGTGCCAGCAGCTTAGCGGCGGGAGCCTACGAGCAGTACTTC.